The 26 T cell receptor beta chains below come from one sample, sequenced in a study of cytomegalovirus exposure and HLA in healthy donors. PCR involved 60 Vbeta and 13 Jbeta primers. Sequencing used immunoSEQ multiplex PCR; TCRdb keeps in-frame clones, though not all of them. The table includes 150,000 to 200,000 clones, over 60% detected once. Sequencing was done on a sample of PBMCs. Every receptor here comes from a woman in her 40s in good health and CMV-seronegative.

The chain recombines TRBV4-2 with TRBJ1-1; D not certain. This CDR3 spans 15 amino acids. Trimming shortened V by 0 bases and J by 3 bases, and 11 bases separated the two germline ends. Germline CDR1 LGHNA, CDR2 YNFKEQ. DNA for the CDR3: TGTGCCAGCAGCCAAGACCCTCGCCGGGACACTGAAGCTTTCTTT. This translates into CASSQDPRRDTEAFF.

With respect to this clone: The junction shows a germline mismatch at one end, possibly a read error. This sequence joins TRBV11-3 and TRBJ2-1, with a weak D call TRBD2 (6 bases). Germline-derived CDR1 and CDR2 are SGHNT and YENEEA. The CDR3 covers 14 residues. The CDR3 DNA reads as TGTGCCAGCAGCTTAGGGATAATAGCGGCCCAGGAGATCTTC. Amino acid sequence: CASSLGIIAAQEIF.

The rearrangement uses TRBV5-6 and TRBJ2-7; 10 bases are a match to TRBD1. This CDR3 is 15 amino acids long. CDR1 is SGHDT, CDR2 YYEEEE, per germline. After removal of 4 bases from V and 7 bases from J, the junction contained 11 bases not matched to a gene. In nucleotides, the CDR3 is TGTGCCAGCAGCATGACAGGGGGCGCCGTTGGAGAGCAGTACTTC. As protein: CASSMTGGAVGEQYF.

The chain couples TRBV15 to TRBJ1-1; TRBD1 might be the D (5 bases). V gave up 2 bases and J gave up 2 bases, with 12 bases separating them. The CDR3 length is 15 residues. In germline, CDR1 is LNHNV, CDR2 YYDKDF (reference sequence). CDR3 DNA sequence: TGTGCCACCAGCAGAACTGGGCGGGACAACACTGAAGCTTTCTTT. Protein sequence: CATSRTGRDNTEAFF.

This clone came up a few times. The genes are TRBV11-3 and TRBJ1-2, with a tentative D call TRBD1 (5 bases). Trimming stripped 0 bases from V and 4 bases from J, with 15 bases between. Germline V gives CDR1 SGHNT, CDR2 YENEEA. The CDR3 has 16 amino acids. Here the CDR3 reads CASSLDRGGHTYGYTF. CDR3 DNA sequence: TGTGCCAGCAGCTTAGATCGAGGTGGACACACCTATGGCTACACCTTC.

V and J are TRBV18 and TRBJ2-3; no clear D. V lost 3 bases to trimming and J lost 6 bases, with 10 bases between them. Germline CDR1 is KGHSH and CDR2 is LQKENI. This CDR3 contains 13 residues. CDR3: CASSPNSADTQYF. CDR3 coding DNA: TGTGCCAGCTCACCCAATTCTGCGGATACGCAGTATTTT.

CDR3 region: CASSYFRASGANVLTF. DNA of the CDR3: TGTGCCAGCAGTTACTTCAGGGCCTCTGGGGCCAACGTCCTGACTTTC. V and J are TRBV6-5 and TRBJ2-6; weak D call: TRBD1 (5 bases). The CDR3 has 16 residues. The V gene's germline CDR1 is MNHEY and CDR2 SVGAGI. The ends were cut back, 1 base at V and 0 bases at J, with 7 bases in the middle.

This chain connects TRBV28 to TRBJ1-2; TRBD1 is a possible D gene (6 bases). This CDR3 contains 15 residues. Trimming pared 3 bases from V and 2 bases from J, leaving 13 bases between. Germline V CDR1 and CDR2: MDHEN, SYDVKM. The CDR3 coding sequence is TGTGCCAGCAGTTTGGAGATTGGACAGAACTATGGCTACACCTTC. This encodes CASSLEIGQNYGYTF.

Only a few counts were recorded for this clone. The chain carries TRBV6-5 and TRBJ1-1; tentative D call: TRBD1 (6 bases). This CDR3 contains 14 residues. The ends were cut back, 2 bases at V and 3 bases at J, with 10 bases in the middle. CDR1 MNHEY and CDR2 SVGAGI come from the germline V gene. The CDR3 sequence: CASSYQGKDTEAFF. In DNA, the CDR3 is TGTGCCAGCAGTTACCAGGGGAAGGACACTGAAGCTTTCTTT.

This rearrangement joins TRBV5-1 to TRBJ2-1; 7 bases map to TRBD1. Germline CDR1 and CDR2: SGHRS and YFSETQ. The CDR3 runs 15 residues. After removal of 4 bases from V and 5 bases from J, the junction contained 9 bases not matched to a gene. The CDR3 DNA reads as TGCGCCAGCAGCATCAGGGGGTACGAAGACAATGAGCAGTTCTTC. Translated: CASSIRGYEDNEQFF.

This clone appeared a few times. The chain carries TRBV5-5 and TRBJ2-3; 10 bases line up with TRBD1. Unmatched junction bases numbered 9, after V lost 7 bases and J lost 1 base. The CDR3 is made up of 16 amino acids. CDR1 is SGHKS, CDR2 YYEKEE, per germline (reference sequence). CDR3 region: CASGRGTGVGTDTQYF. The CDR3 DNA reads TGTGCCAGCGGCCGTGGGACAGGGGTGGGCACAGATACGCAGTATTTT. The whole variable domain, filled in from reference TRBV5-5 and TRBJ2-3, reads DAGVTQSPTHLIKTRGQQVTLRCSPISGHKSVSWYQQVLGQGPQFIFQYYEKEERGRGNFPDRFSARQFPNYSSELNVNALLLGDSALYLCASGRGTGVGTDTQYFGPGTRLTVL.

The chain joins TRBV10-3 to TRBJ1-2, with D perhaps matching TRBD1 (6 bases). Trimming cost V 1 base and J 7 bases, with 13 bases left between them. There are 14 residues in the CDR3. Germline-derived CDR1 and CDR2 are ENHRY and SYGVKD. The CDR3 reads CAISEYQDSSGYTF. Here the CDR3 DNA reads TGTGCCATCAGTGAGTATCAGGACAGCTCTGGCTACACCTTC.

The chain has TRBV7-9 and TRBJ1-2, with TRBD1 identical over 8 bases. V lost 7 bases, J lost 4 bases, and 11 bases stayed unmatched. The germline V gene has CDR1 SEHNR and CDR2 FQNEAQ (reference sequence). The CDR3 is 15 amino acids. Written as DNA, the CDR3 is TGTGCCAGCACCTCTTCGGACAGGGCTGCCTATGGCTACACCTTC. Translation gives CASTSSDRAAYGYTF.

For the CDR3, the DNA is TGCGCCAGCAGCCCTGGGACAGGCAGCACAGATACGCAGTATTTT. Translating it yields CASSPGTGSTDTQYF. V gene TRBV5-1 combines with J gene TRBJ2-3; 8 nucleotides line up with TRBD1. Germline V gene sequence: CDR1 SGHRS, CDR2 YFSETQ. With 4 bases clipped from V and 0 bases from J, the junction kept 4 bases outside the gene matches. The CDR3 length is 15 residues. The variable domain in full, with the rest retrieved from reference TRBV5-1 and TRBJ2-3, is KAGVTQTPRYLIKTRGQQVTLSCSPISGHRSVSWYQQTPGQGLQFLFEYFSETQRNKGNFPGRFSGRQFSNSRSEMNVSTLELGDSALYLCASSPGTGSTDTQYFGPGTRLTVL.

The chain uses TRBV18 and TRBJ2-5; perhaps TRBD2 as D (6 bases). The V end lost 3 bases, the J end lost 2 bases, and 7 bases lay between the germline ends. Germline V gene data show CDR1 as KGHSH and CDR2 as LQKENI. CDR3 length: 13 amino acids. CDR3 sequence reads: CASSPGLQETQYF. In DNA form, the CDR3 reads TGTGCCAGCTCACCGGGACTTCAAGAGACCCAGTACTTC.

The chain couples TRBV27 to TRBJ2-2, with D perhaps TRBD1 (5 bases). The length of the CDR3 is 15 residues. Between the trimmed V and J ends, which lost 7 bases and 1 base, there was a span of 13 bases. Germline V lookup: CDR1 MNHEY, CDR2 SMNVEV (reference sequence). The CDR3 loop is CASTQMGRNTGELFF. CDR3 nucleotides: TGTGCCAGCACCCAAATGGGGCGGAACACCGGGGAGCTGTTTTTT.

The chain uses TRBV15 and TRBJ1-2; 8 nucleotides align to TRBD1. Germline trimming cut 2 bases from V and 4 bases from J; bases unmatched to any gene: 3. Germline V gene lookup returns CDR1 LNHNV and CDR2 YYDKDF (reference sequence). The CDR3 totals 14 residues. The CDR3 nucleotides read TGTGCCACCAGCAGAAACAGGGGGGGCTATGGCTACACCTTC. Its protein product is CATSRNRGGYGYTF.

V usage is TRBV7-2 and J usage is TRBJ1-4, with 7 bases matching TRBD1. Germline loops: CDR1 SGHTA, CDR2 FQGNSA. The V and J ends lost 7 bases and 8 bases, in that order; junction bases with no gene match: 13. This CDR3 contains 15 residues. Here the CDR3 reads CASNRGQGVGEKLFF. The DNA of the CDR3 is TGTGCCAGCAACCGGGGGCAGGGGGTTGGGGAAAAACTGTTTTTT.

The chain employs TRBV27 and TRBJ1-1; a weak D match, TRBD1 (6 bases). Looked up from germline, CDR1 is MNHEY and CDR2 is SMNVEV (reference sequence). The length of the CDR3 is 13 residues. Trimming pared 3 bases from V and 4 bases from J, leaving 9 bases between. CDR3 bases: TGTGCCAGCAGTTTTACAGGGACCACTGAAGCTTTCTTT. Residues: CASSFTGTTEAFF.

CDR3 coding DNA: TGTGCCAGCAGCTTAATTTCAGGGAAAGGGAATGAGCAGTTCTTC. Translation gives CASSLISGKGNEQFF. The chain employs TRBV11-2 and TRBJ2-1, with D maybe TRBD1 (5 bases). Germline CDR1 and CDR2: SGHAT and FQNNGV. This CDR3 comprises 15 residues. The germline V and J ends were trimmed by 2 bases and 7 bases, with 15 bases remaining between them.

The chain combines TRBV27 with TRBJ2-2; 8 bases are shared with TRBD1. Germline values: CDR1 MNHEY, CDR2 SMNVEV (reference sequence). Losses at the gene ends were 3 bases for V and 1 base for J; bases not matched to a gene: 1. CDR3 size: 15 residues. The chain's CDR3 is CASSLGTGNTGELFF. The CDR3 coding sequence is TGTGCCAGCAGTTTGGGGACAGGGAACACCGGGGAGCTGTTTTTT.

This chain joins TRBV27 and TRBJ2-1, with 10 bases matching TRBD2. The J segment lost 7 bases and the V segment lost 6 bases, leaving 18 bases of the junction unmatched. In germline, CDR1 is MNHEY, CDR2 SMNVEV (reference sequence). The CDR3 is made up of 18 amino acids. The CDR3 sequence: CASSSPSWSGRGGNEQFF. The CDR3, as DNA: TGTGCCAGCAGCTCCCCTAGTTGGAGCGGGAGGGGGGGGAATGAGCAGTTCTTC.

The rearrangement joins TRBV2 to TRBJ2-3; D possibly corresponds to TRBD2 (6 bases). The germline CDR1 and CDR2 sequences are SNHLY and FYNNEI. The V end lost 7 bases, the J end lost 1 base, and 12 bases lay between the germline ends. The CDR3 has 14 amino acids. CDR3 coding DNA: TGTGCCAGCACCAAGGCTAGCGGCACAGATACGCAGTATTTT. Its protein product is CASTKASGTDTQYF.

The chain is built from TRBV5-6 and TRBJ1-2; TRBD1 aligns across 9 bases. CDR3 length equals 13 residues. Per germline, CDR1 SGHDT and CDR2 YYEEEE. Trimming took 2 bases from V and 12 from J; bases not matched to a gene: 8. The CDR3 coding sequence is TGTGCCAGCAGCTTAACAGGGGGCGCAAAGGACACCTTC. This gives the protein CASSLTGGAKDTF. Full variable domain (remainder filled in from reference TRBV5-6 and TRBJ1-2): DAGVTQSPTHLIKTRGQQVTLRCSPKSGHDTVSWYQQALGQGPQFIFQYYEEEERQRGNFPDRFSGHQFPNYSSELNVNALLLGDSALYLCASSLTGGAKDTFGSGTRLTVV.

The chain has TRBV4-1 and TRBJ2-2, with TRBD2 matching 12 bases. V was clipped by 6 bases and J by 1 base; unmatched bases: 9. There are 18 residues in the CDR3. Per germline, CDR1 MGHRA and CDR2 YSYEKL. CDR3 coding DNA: TGCGCCAGCAGGGAGTCTAGCGGGAGGGCCGAGAACACCGGGGAGCTGTTTTTT. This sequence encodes CASRESSGRAENTGELFF.

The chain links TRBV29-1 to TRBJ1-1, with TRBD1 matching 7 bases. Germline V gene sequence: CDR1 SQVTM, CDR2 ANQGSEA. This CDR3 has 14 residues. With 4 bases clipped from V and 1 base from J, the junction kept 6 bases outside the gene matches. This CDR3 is CSVAMGQTNTEAFF. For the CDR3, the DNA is TGCAGCGTTGCTATGGGACAGACGAACACTGAAGCTTTCTTT.